The sequence of this T cell receptor beta chain was determined in a study of blood T cell repertoires in COVID-19. Under the authors' procedure: Amplification from reference gene primers served as the basis for estimated nucleated cell counts. The method was immunoSEQ multiplex PCR; TCRdb's version includes in-frame clones alone and lacks a portion of them. Clone size and V and J calls were adopted from that table, with D and trimming inferred from the DNA. The table lists tens of thousands of clones, roughly 80% of them singletons. The sequence derives from a human donor in a cohort sampled during active COVID-19. The sample comprised peripheral blood.

The CDR3 sequence: CASSLSGATGELFF. The CDR3 coding sequence is TGTGCCAGCAGCTTATCAGGGGCCACCGGGGAGCTGTTTTTT. The genes are TRBV11-2 and TRBJ2-2; possible D gene TRBD1, 6 bases. Germline CDR1 SGHAT, CDR2 FQNNGV. Trimming took off 2 bases at V and 4 bases at J, with 8 bases between the two ends. The CDR3 consists of 14 residues.